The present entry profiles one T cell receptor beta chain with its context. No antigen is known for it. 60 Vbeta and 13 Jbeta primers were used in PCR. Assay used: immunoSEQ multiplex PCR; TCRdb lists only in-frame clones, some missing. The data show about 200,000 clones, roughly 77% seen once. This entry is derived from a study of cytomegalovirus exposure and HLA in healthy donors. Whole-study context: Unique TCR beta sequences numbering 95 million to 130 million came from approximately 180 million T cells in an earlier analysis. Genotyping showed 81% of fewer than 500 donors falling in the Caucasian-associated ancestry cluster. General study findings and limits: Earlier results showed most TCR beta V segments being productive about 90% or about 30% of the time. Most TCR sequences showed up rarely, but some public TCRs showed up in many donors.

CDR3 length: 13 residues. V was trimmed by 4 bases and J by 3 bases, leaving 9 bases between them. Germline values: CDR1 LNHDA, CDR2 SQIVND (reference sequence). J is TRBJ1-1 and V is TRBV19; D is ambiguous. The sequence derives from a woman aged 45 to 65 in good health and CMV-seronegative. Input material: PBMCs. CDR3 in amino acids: CASSRTGDTEAFF. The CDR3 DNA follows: TGTGCCAGTAGTAGGACTGGGGACACTGAAGCTTTCTTT. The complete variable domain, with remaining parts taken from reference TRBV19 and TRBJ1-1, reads DGGITQSPKYLFRKEGQNVTLSCEQNLNHDAMYWYRQDPGQGLRLIYYSQIVNDFQKGDIAEGYSVSREKKESFPLTVTSAQKNPTAFYLCASSRTGDTEAFFGQGTRLTVV.